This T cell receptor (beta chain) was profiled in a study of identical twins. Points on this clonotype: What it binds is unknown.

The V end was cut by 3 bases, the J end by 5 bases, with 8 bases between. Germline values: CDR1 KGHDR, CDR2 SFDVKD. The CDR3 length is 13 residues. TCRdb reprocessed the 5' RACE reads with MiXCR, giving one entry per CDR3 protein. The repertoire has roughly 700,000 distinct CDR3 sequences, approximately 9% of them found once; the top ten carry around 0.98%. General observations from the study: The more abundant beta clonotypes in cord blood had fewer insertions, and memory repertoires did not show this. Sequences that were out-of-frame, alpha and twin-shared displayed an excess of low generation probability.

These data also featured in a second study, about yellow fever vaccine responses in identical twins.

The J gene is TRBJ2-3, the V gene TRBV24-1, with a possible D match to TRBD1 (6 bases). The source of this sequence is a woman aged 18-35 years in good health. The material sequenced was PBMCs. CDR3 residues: CATSDPDRDTQYF. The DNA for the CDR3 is TGTGCCACCAGTGATCCGGACAGAGATACGCAGTATTTT.